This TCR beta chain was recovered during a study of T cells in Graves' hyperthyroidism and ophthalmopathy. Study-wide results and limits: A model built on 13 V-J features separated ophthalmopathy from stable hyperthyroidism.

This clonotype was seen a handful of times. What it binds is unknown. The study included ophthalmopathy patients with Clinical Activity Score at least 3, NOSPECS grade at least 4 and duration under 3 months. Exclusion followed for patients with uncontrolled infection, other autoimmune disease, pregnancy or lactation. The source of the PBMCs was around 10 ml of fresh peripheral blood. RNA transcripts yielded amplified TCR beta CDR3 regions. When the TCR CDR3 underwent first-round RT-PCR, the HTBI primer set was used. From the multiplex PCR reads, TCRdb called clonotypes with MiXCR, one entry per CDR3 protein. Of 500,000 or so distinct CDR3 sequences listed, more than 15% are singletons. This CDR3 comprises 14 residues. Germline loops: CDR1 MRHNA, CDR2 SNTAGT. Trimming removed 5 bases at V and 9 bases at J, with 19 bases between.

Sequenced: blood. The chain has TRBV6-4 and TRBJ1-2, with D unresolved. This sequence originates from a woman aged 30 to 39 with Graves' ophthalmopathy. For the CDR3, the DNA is TGTGCCAGCAGTCGACTCTTCAACTATGGTAGCTACACCTTC. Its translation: CASSRLFNYGSYTF.